This T cell receptor (beta chain) is drawn from a study of T cell responses to AZD1222 COVID-19 vaccine (dated by TCRdb to 2020 to 2023). In the study overall: TCR sequencing was performed for some 250 trial participants, of whom about 200 were given two doses of AZD1222 and about 25 were given two doses of MenACWY control vaccine. Trial participants were enrolled into age subgroups of 18-55, 56-69 and 70-plus years, which contained around 150, 29 and 61 TCR-sequenced participants, respectively.

The CDR3, cysteine through phenylalanine, is 15 amino acids long. Only the CDR3 DNA stays, 45 bases, in frame from base 1. V lost 7 bases and J lost 1 base; the stretch between them is 16 bases long. The germline V gene (reference sequence) sets CDR1 to LGHDT and CDR2 to YNNKEL. For this clone: Its antigen remains undetermined. Base qualities are missing; no much larger clone stands one base away.

Sample time point, as interpreted from the label and publication: about 28 days (+/-7) after the second vaccine dose. AZD1222 recipients given second doses at about 4 weeks or at about 12 weeks were pooled, since spike-specific TCR depth and breadth were not found to differ between the two schedules. Samples from vaccinated people were obtained from the UK trials COV001 and COV002, which included a single-blind randomized controlled phase 2/3 trial of AZD1222 (ChAdOx1 nCoV-19) in healthy adults. Trial participant PBMC samples were collected at day 0 and day 28 after the second dose for TCRbeta chain sequencing. What the study reported, not specific to this receptor: Conclusions about previously exposed vaccinees are limited because only five to seven AZD1222 recipients were SARS-CoV-2 seropositive at baseline. Epitopes outside the regions mutated in the B.1.351 and B.1.1.7 variants were reportedly recognized by nearly half of the unique spike-specific TCRs. Spike-specific TCR breadth and depth rose significantly after two AZD1222 doses compared with day 0 and with MenACWY recipients. Vaccine-associated CD4 TCRs spanned the whole spike protein, with dominant responses in regions 160-218 and 743-854. The 56-69-year group was small, and its depth increase did not reach significance, likely because of low power. Most participants were white British and females outnumbered males, and the authors suggested that clonal diversity may have been underestimated. Because no day 14 peak-response samples were available, the repertoires could be characterized only after the peak T cell response.

The CDR3 regions of human TCRbeta chains were analyzed by immunosequencing. The published analysis was carried out like this. Repertoire TCRs were matched against a reference library of SARS-CoV-2-specific TCRs generated with the MIRA antigen-specificity platform. Breadth meant the fraction of unique TCRs that were SARS-CoV-2-associated, whereas depth meant the fraction of total T cells that were SARS-CoV-2-associated. Using the MIRA data, every spike-specific TCR was mapped to the spike region that the TCR reacted to and assigned to either a CD4 or a CD8 class. Log10-transformed breadth and depth values were compared by one-way ANOVA with Sidak's multiple comparisons tests. Imported from immuneACCESS, the table was reduced by TCRdb to in-frame sequences with V and J called. These copies leave out some clones; in studies compared against another copy, an unresolved V gene accounts for under half, and the cause of the remainder is not known. That table supplies the V and J calls and clone size; D and trimming were determined from the DNA. The sample data list tens of thousands of clones, and about 90% of these were observed just once. The ten largest clones add up to approximately 10% of the sample.

The sequence was obtained from an adult who received the AZD1222 COVID-19 vaccine. The input for sequencing was peripheral blood, taken 28 days after the second AZD1222 dose. This chain is built from TRBV3-1 (or the pseudogene TRBV3-2) and TRBJ1-1; the D gene is perhaps TRBD1, from 5 matching bases. The sequenced DNA is TGTGCCAGCAAGCTGACGGGCGGGGGGAACACTGAAGCTTTCTTT. It specifies CASKLTGGGNTEAFF.